Below are 3 T cell receptor beta chains sequenced from a single sample in a study of response to subunit inactivated influenza vaccine. TCRdb re-derived calls from the RT-PCR reads in MiXCR, one entry per CDR3 protein. The table shows around 710,000 distinct CDR3 sequences, with about 15% occurring only once. Sequencing used PBMCs from blood, obtained less than 15 days before vaccination. The receptor set was obtained from a man aged 50-59 years who received an inactivated influenza vaccine.

This clonotype has only a few counts. The chain has TRBV29-1 and TRBJ2-1; D is ambiguous. The germline V gene encodes CDR1 SQVTM and CDR2 ANQGSEA. The CDR3 covers 14 residues. V lost 5 bases and J lost 9, with 20 bases in between. CDR3 nucleotides: TGCAGCGTTCTTTTCCAGGACCGATTGTTTGAGCAGTTCTTC. Translation: CSVLFQDRLFEQFF.

The V gene is TRBV9, the J gene TRBJ2-1; 8 bases agree with TRBD2. V gave up 4 bases and J gave up 8 bases; unmatched junction bases: 14. This CDR3 contains 16 residues. Germline CDR1 is SGDLS and CDR2 is YYNGEE. The CDR3 sequence is CASSLLGVAGFDEQFF. CDR3 nucleotide sequence: TGTGCCAGCAGCTTACTTGGAGTAGCGGGGTTTGATGAGCAGTTCTTC.

About this clonotype itself: The germline gene is not matched at one end of the junction; a read error may be the cause. V is TRBV6-2 or TRBV6-3 and J is TRBJ2-7; 7 bases match TRBD1. The CDR3 has 14 amino acids. Germline V CDR1 and CDR2: MNHEY, SVGEGT. For the CDR3, the DNA is TGTGTCAGCAGACCTCCGGGACAGCTATACGAGCAGTACTTC. Encoded protein: CVSRPPGQLYEQYF.